The clone carrying this T cell receptor beta chain was detected only a few times. The target antigen is unknown. This record belongs to a study of T cells in Graves' hyperthyroidism and ophthalmopathy. There were TCR beta CDR3 regions amplified from RNA transcripts. TCR CDR3 regions were first amplified by RT-PCR with HTBI primers. In TCRdb, the multiplex PCR reads were re-called with MiXCR into one record per CDR3 protein. Among 250,000 to 350,000 distinct CDR3 sequences listed, about 20% were seen once. Trimming took off 0 bases at V and 0 bases at J, with 8 bases between the two ends. This CDR3 comprises 15 residues. CDR1 is SGHTA and CDR2 is FQGNSA in the germline V gene. Diagnosis rested on symptoms, serum thyroxine and TRAb, thyroid ultrasound, and orbital computed tomography. Whole-study results and caveats: In the analysis, a 13 V-J model separated ophthalmopathy from stable hyperthyroidism. Most thyroid clonotypes expanded above 0.001 appeared in blood too.

The chain joins TRBV7-2 to TRBJ2-5; D uncertain. The clonotype was recovered from a man aged 25 to 40 with Graves' ophthalmopathy. The sample was blood. The CDR3 sequence: CASSLAGWYQETQYF. The CDR3 bases are TGTGCCAGCAGCTTAGCCGGGTGGTACCAAGAGACCCAGTACTTC.